This T cell receptor (beta chain) originates from a study of a mutant IDH1 vaccine in newly diagnosed glioma. Study summary: Investigators started vaccination 4-6 weeks after radiotherapy alone, or with temozolomide cycles. Earlier care involved radiotherapy, temozolomide, or both, and the majority received both.

The CDR3 covers 14 residues. V lost 4 bases and J lost 6; bases outside the gene matches: 5. Germline loops: CDR1 LGHNA, CDR2 YNFKEQ. Sequencing was performed with immunoSEQ multiplex PCR; in TCRdb, only in-frame clones are kept and a portion is missing. The sample lists about 51,000 clones, 78% seen once, with under 2% in the top ten. Findings of the study overall: Evidence of vaccine-induced immune responses was documented in about 93% of patients.

Documented time point: week 5, during vaccination. The study gave 300 ug of mutant IDH1 20-mer peptide per vaccine dose, with topical imiquimod. The donor cohort comprised cases of new WHO grade 3 or 4 IDH1-mutant, ATRX-lost astrocytoma. As concerns this clone: The antigen is undetermined.

This sequence was found in a woman between 40 and 55 years old with glioma. The rearrangement joins TRBV4-2 to TRBJ2-5, with TRBD2 identical over 10 bases. The sample in question was PBMCs, obtained from a glioma patient whose treatment included an IDH1 peptide vaccine. The CDR3 loop is CASSRASGGKTQYF. DNA for the CDR3: TGTGCCAGCAGCCGGGCTAGCGGGGGAAAGACCCAGTACTTC.